Reported below is one T cell receptor (beta chain). This specimen belongs to a study of CD8 T cells in ankylosing spondylitis. Quantitative 5'-RACE with molecular barcodes was used to make the TCR beta libraries. TCRdb ran MiXCR on the 5' RACE reads and lists one entry per CDR3 protein. The table shows approximately 350,000 distinct CDR3 sequences, with around 15% occurring only once. The V end was cut by 2 bases, the J end by 6 bases, with 10 bases between. The CDR3 is 13 residues long. CDR1 LGHDT and CDR2 YNNKEL come from the germline V gene (reference sequence). The chain links TRBV3-1 to TRBJ1-2; D gene ambiguous. The sequence came from a male donor with ankylosing spondylitis or in good health (not recorded which). The source material was blood, either unsorted or a sorted T cell fraction (not recorded which). The CDR3 nucleotides read TGTGCCAGCAGCCAAACAGAGCGGAATGGCTACACCTTC. This encodes CASSQTERNGYTF.